The 21 T cell receptor beta chains below all came from one sample that was sequenced in a study of T cells in Graves' hyperthyroidism and ophthalmopathy (dated by TCRdb to about 2019). The method was multiplex PCR. TCRdb shows the sequencer as Illumina HiSeq 2000. The TCR beta CDR3 regions were amplified from RNA transcripts. For the first round of RT-PCR on the TCR CDR3, the HTBI primer set was used together with the Qiagen OneStep RT-PCR kit. TCRdb handled the public reads itself, with Q25 trimming in fastp and clone calling in MiXCR, and kept productive beta chains. Rows are unified per CDR3 protein, each entry keeping the most common DNA and genes. A total of 730,000 or so distinct CDR3 sequences appear in this sample, roughly a sixth of them only once. Roughly a sixth of the sample rests with the top ten. Sequencing used blood. The origin of the receptors is a woman between 50 and 59 years old with Graves' hyperthyroidism that later progressed to Graves' ophthalmopathy.

This clonotype has just a few counts. This rearrangement joins TRBV9 to TRBJ2-5; 10 nucleotides line up with TRBD1. The CDR3 length is 16 residues. Trimming cost V 3 bases and J 2 bases; bases outside gene matches: 7. Germline V gene sequence: CDR1 SGDLS, CDR2 YYNGEE. The CDR3, as DNA: TGTGCCAGCAGCGCTAATGGACAGGGGGGGCAAGAGACCCAGTACTTC. Protein sequence: CASSANGQGGQETQYF. Looking up the rest from reference TRBV9 and TRBJ2-5 gives the full variable domain: DSGVTQTPKHLITATGQRVTLRCSPRSGDLSVYWYQQSLDQGLQFLIQYYNGEERAKGNILERFSAQQFPDLHSELNLSSLELGDSALYFCASSANGQGGQETQYFGPGTRLLVL.

This clonotype has a handful of counts. J is TRBJ2-5 and V is TRBV27, with 14 bases lining up with TRBD2. The CDR3 is 17 residues long. Germline V lookup: CDR1 MNHEY, CDR2 SMNVEV (reference sequence). Losses at the gene ends were 6 bases for V and 0 bases for J; bases not matched to a gene: 6. The chain's CDR3 is CASSRLAGGVYQETQYF. The CDR3 DNA follows: TGTGCCAGCAGCCGACTAGCGGGGGGGGTGTACCAAGAGACCCAGTACTTC.

This clonotype was recorded at least ten times. Its ends do not fully match the called genes, so a read error is possible. The chain combines TRBV7-7 with TRBJ2-5, with TRBD1 matching 9 bases. CDR1 and CDR2 from the germline V gene are SSHAT and FNYEAQ (reference sequence). The CDR3 is 14 amino acids. The chain's CDR3 is CASSPGTGLETQYF. The CDR3 DNA reads TGTGCTAGCAGCCCCGGGACAGGGCTAGAGACCCAGTACTTC.

In its sample, this clonotype was seen many times. The V gene is TRBV30, the J gene TRBJ2-2; 7 bases agree with TRBD1. Germline lookup yields CDR1 GTSNPN and CDR2 SVGIG (reference sequence). After removal of 3 bases from V and 6 bases from J, the junction contained 7 bases not matched to a gene. CDR3 length equals 14 residues. The CDR3 region has the DNA TGTGCCTGGAGGAACCCAGGGGGATCCGGGGAGCTGTTTTTT. This gives the protein CAWRNPGGSGELFF.

This clonotype came up many times. This chain links TRBV3-1 with TRBJ1-1; no firm D call. Germline V gene data show CDR1 as LGHDT and CDR2 as YNNKEL (reference sequence). CDR3 length equals 14 residues. The V gene lost 3 bases and the J gene lost 1 base, with 9 bases spanning the gap. CDR3 DNA: TGTGCCAGCAGCCATTCAGACAAGAACACTGAAGCTTTCTTT. Translation: CASSHSDKNTEAFF.

As DNA, the CDR3 is TGCAGTGCTACCCCCGGGGGGGGAAGGCGAGAGACCCAGTACTTC. Amino acid sequence: CSATPGGGRRETQYF. This chain links TRBV20-1 with TRBJ2-5; 8 bases match TRBD2. Germline trimming cut 4 bases from V and 4 bases from J; bases unmatched to any gene: 11. The germline V gene encodes CDR1 DFQATT and CDR2 SNEGSKA (reference sequence). The CDR3 is made up of 15 amino acids.

This clonotype was observed a handful of times. This chain connects TRBV7-9 to TRBJ2-7; 7 nucleotides agree with TRBD1. With 0 bases clipped from V and 3 bases from J, the junction kept 8 bases outside the gene matches. Germline V lookup: CDR1 SEHNR, CDR2 FQNEAQ (reference sequence). The CDR3 extends over 16 amino acids. CDR3 amino acids: CASSLALGQRIYEQYF. DNA for the CDR3: TGTGCCAGCAGCTTAGCGTTGGGACAGAGGATCTACGAGCAGTACTTC.

This clonotype was picked up a small number of times. This chain uses TRBV12-5 with TRBJ2-1; D possibly matches TRBD1 or TRBD2 (5 bases each). The CDR3 is 14 residues long. V was pared by 3 bases and J by 5 bases, with 11 bases between. In germline, CDR1 is LGHNT, CDR2 FRNRAP. CDR3: CASGFEGLNNEQFF. The CDR3, as DNA: TGTGCTAGTGGTTTCGAGGGGCTAAACAATGAGCAGTTCTTC.

In its sample, this clonotype was seen many times. This chain joins TRBV7-2 and TRBJ2-1; 8 nucleotides line up with TRBD2. Germline-derived CDR1 and CDR2 are SGHTA and FQGNSA. The CDR3 has 15 amino acids. V trimming: 5 bases; J trimming: 6 bases; junction bases outside the gene matches: 9. The CDR3, as DNA: TGTGCCAGCAGCCCTCCGGGACTAGGGTCCAATGAGCAGTTCTTC. Amino acid sequence: CASSPPGLGSNEQFF.

This clonotype was found a few times. The V gene is TRBV6-1, the J gene TRBJ1-5, with D unclear. CDR3 size: 13 residues. In germline, CDR1 is MNHNS, CDR2 SASEGT. The V end lost 5 bases, the J end lost 0 bases, and 5 bases lay between the germline ends. CDR3 sequence: CASSRLSNQPQHF. DNA for the CDR3: TGTGCCAGCAGTCGTCTTAGCAATCAGCCCCAGCATTTT.

This clonotype was seen ten or more times. This chain joins TRBV3-1 and TRBJ2-7; 8 bases agree with TRBD1. The CDR3 contains 14 residues. CDR1 and CDR2 (germline): LGHDT, YNNKEL (reference sequence). After removal of 0 bases from V and 6 bases from J, the junction contained 4 bases not matched to a gene. The CDR3 protein is CASSQESGGSEQYF. The CDR3 DNA follows: TGTGCCAGCAGCCAAGAATCAGGGGGCTCCGAGCAGTACTTC.

This chain uses TRBV4-1 with TRBJ2-7, with TRBD2 matching 12 bases. Germline V gene sequence: CDR1 MGHRA, CDR2 YSYEKL. V lost 3 bases and J lost 3; bases outside the gene matches: 9. The CDR3 covers 17 residues. The CDR3 sequence: CASSHSPGTSGFYEQYF. Here the CDR3 DNA reads TGCGCCAGCAGCCATTCCCCCGGGACTAGCGGGTTCTACGAGCAGTACTTC.

This chain links TRBV12-3 or TRBV12-4 with TRBJ2-7, with TRBD1 matching over 9 bases. The CDR3 has 15 amino acids. The V and J ends lost 4 bases and 0 bases, in that order; junction bases with no gene match: 4. CDR3 in amino acids: CASSSQGQGSYEQYF. The CDR3 coding sequence is TGTGCCAGCAGTTCCCAGGGACAGGGCTCCTACGAGCAGTACTTC.

In regard to this clonotype: The junction does not match germline at one end; this may be a read error. The chain has TRBV9 and TRBJ2-2; D might be TRBD2 (5 bases). The CDR3 loop spans 15 amino acids. CDR1 SGDLS and CDR2 YYNGEE come from the germline V gene. CDR3 in DNA: TGTGCCAGCAGCGTATTGGTTGGCAACACCGGGGAGCCGTTTTTT. Its protein is CASSVLVGNTGEPFF.

This clonotype was found many times. The chain carries TRBV6-5 and TRBJ1-1; TRBD1 matches at 8 bases. The CDR3 is made up of 16 amino acids. Germline CDR1 MNHEY, CDR2 SVGAGI. V shed 6 bases and J 3 bases; nucleotides not matched to a gene: 12. CDR3 in DNA: TGTGCCAGCAGACCCCCATATGACAGGGGTTACACTGAAGCTTTCTTT. Encoded protein: CASRPPYDRGYTEAFF.

In DNA form, the CDR3 reads TGTGCCAGCAGCTTGGACAGGGGCGCTGCTTCCTACAATGAGCAGTTCTTC. Translated: CASSLDRGAASYNEQFF. V is TRBV5-6 and J is TRBJ2-1, with TRBD1 matching over 7 bases. Trimming at V came to 0 bases and at J to 1 base, leaving 7 bases not matched to a gene. The CDR3 has 17 residues. Germline V gene data show CDR1 as SGHDT and CDR2 as YYEEEE.

V usage is TRBV4-1 and J usage is TRBJ2-2, with D unclear. The CDR3 length is 16 residues. From germline, CDR1 is MGHRA and CDR2 YSYEKL. The V gene lost 4 bases and the J gene lost 0 bases, with 12 bases spanning the gap. In nucleotides, the CDR3 is TGCGCCAGCAGCCCTCTAATCGGCCCGAACACCGGGGAGCTGTTTTTT. It codes for CASSPLIGPNTGELFF.

The gene calls are TRBV27 and TRBJ1-1, with D perhaps TRBD1 (6 bases). CDR1 and CDR2 from the germline V gene are MNHEY and SMNVEV (reference sequence). V shed 0 bases and J shed 6 bases, with 11 bases lying between them. The CDR3 sequence is 14 residues long. The CDR3 is CASSLSGGWAEAFF. In DNA, the CDR3 is TGTGCCAGCAGTTTATCAGGGGGGTGGGCTGAAGCTTTCTTT.

This clonotype was observed at least ten times. This chain uses TRBV2 with TRBJ2-3, with 7 bases fitting TRBD2. CDR3 length: 15 amino acids. Trimming removed 6 bases from V and 2 bases from J; junction bases left unmatched: 8. The germline V gene has CDR1 SNHLY and CDR2 FYNNEI. Here the CDR3 reads CASRIGGTSTDTQYF. The CDR3 DNA sequence: TGTGCCAGCAGAATCGGGGGGACCTCCACAGATACGCAGTATTTT.

This clonotype was found a few times. The chain combines TRBV4-2 with TRBJ1-5; TRBD1 is a possible D gene (6 bases). Trimming pared 0 bases from V and 0 bases from J, leaving 21 bases between. Per germline, CDR1 LGHNA and CDR2 YNFKEQ. This CDR3 is 20 amino acids long. As DNA, the CDR3 is TGTGCCAGCAGCCAAGATCGCGGCCAGGGGACCTTTTATAGCAATCAGCCCCAGCATTTT. It is translated as CASSQDRGQGTFYSNQPQHF.

This clonotype was counted ten times or more. The chain uses TRBV5-6 and TRBJ2-3; no clear D. The CDR3 contains 18 residues. V gave up 1 base and J gave up 5 bases, with 23 bases separating them. In germline, CDR1 is SGHDT, CDR2 YYEEEE. This CDR3 reads CASSLPPVVGSRVDTQYF. The CDR3 nucleotides are TGTGCCAGCAGCTTGCCGCCCGTAGTGGGGTCGCGAGTAGATACGCAGTATTTT.